This TCR beta chain was identified during a study of identifying expanded T cells in peripheral blood (dated by TCRdb to between 2018 and 2021). About the investigation overall: Separate aliquots of the same genomic DNA pool were sequenced to produce technical replicates, and four replicates were compared in pairs.

What the research found in general, with its limitations: Between technical replicates the binomial model flagged about 1.1 differentially abundant clones, whereas over about 2 weeks the binomial model flagged about 15 and over approximately four weeks 19 to 20. Across all healthy donors, variance in clone template counts between approximately two-week samples was found to increase significantly with total template count. The authors expected that over much longer intervals, such as months to years, biological variance in healthy repertoires might increase even further. Across all healthy-donor time intervals, the beta-binomial model significantly lowered both the number of clones called differentially abundant and the false-positive rate.

The immunoSEQ Assay, which uses bias-controlled multiplex PCR amplification of genomic DNA, was used to profile TCRbeta CDR3 regions. The paper's processing steps were these. The absolute abundance of each unique TCRbeta CDR3 region was quantified after sequences were collapsed and filtered. Differential abundance was tested with two models: a binomial (Fisher-equivalent) model and a beta-binomial model that adds time-dependent variance fitted from healthy donors. Clones with fewer than 5 combined templates were excluded, and clones with Benjamini-Hochberg FDR below 0.01 were called differentially abundant. Beta-binomial variance was modeled as a function of total template count across the two samples using the form v = (b*log(k)+a)^2. TCRdb re-hosts the immuneACCESS table, in-frame sequences only. Its copies lack some clones; in the studies checked, an unresolved V gene accounts for under half of them, and the cause for the rest is not known. V and J calls and clone size come straight from that table; D and trimming were deduced from the DNA. The table for this sample lists 50,000 to 75,000 clones; about 80% of them were counted only once. Jointly, the top ten make up roughly 15% of the sample.

The CDR3 has 15 amino acids, counting the end cysteine and phenylalanine. The read is trimmed to its CDR3 DNA, 45 bases read in frame from base 1. CDR1 and CDR2 (SGHNT, YYREEE) derive from the germline V gene (reference sequence). From V the trimming removes 3 bases and from J it removes 6 bases, while the gene matches leave 8 bases of the junction unaccounted for. During the collection period, no immune events, such as infections, were documented for the healthy donors. Blood repertoires from healthy donors were used as a training cohort for calibrating time-dependent variance in a beta-binomial model of differential abundance of T-cell clones. There were around 10 healthy donors in the training cohort, of whom 3 were female and 7 were male. The donors were between about 25 and 65 years old, with an average age of about 45 years. Whole blood from each healthy donor was obtained from a commercial supplier and was collected at three time points around 13 days apart. For immunosequencing, genomic DNA was extracted from whole blood that had not been sorted.

About this clone: The antigen it binds to is not known. The sample holds no much larger clone one base away, and base qualities are not on file.

This TCR was recovered from a person between 18 and 75 years old in good health. Sequencing was carried out using blood. The sequence joins TRBV5-4 to TRBJ2-2, with 7 bases matching TRBD2. The nucleotide sequence reads TGTGCCAGCAGCTCATCAAGCGGGATTGCCGGGGAGCTGTTTTTT. Its coded protein is CASSSSSGIAGELFF.